This T cell receptor beta chain was obtained from a study of response to subunit inactivated influenza vaccine. Notes on the study in general: Few new T cells, the authors suggested, are recruited by each seasonal influenza vaccination.

The CDR3 has 14 amino acids. The germline V gene encodes CDR1 SGHDT and CDR2 YYEEEE. J was trimmed by 8 bases and V by 2 bases; bases with no gene match: 8. The sample holds a few counts of this clonotype. As yet, its antigen is unknown. TCRdb re-called the RT-PCR reads through MiXCR, storing one row per CDR3 protein. The sample holds 400,000 to 650,000 distinct CDR3 sequences; under 8.5% are singletons and the top ten take 13%. The chain is built from TRBV5-6 and TRBJ1-2; 8 nucleotides align to TRBD1. The TCR originated in a man between 50 and 69 years old who received an inactivated influenza vaccine. The material sequenced was PBMCs from blood, taken 23 to 25 months after vaccination. The CDR3 DNA reads TGTGCCAGCAGCTTCGGGGCAGGGGGCGCGGGCTACACCTTC. This gives the protein CASSFGAGGAGYTF. Using reference TRBV5-6 and TRBJ1-2 for the parts outside the CDR3, the full variable domain is DAGVTQSPTHLIKTRGQQVTLRCSPKSGHDTVSWYQQALGQGPQFIFQYYEEEERQRGNFPDRFSGHQFPNYSSELNVNALLLGDSALYLCASSFGAGGAGYTFGSGTRLTVV.